These 6 T cell receptor beta chains originate from one sample sequenced in a study of cytomegalovirus exposure and HLA in healthy donors. Primers included in the PCR were 60 Vbeta and 13 Jbeta primers. Sequenced by immunoSEQ multiplex PCR; TCRdb stores in-frame clones only, minus some. The sample has 90,000 to 130,000 clones; about 80% are singletons. Sequencing was done on a sample of PBMCs. These receptors were taken from a woman in her sixties in good health and CMV-seropositive.

The sample holds one count of this clone. The rearrangement links TRBV18 to TRBJ2-7, with 8 bases identical to TRBD1. The CDR3 runs 20 residues. The V gene end was trimmed by 0 bases and the J gene end by 1 base; junction bases not matched to a gene: 17. Germline V gene sequence: CDR1 KGHSH, CDR2 LQKENI. The CDR3 DNA follows: TGTGCCAGCTCACCACCCCTTTCAGGGGGCCCGCAATTCTCTTCCTACGAGCAGTACTTC. It encodes CASSPPLSGGPQFSSYEQYF.

The rearrangement joins TRBV29-1 to TRBJ1-1, with D perhaps matching TRBD1 (5 bases). This CDR3 contains 14 residues. CDR1 and CDR2 from the germline V gene are SQVTM and ANQGSEA. V lost 6 bases and J lost 1, with 15 bases in between. This CDR3 reads CSVPRDGPNTEAFF. In nucleotides, the CDR3 is TGCAGCGTCCCGCGGGACGGTCCGAACACTGAAGCTTTCTTT.

The chain recombines TRBV6-4 with TRBJ1-5, with TRBD1 identical over 9 bases. Trimming removed 8 bases from V and 5 bases from J; junction bases left unmatched: 13. The CDR3 contains 16 residues. From germline, CDR1 is MRHNA and CDR2 SNTAGT. The CDR3 region is CASLDRGGVLYQPQHF. For the CDR3, the DNA is TGTGCCAGCTTGGACAGGGGTGGGGTCTTGTATCAGCCCCAGCATTTT.

J is TRBJ2-1 and V is TRBV28; 8 nucleotides align to TRBD2. This CDR3 comprises 17 residues. The germline gives CDR1 MDHEN, CDR2 SYDVKM. J gave up 3 bases and V 6 bases, and 13 bases lay outside the gene matches. The CDR3 region has the DNA TGTGCCAGCAGGTCAGGACTAGCCTTTTTACTCTACAATGAGCAGTTCTTC. This translates into CASRSGLAFLLYNEQFF.

The chain is built from TRBV30 and TRBJ1-2; D not resolved. Trimming took off 0 bases at V and 2 bases at J, with 4 bases between the two ends. The CDR3 runs to 12 residues. CDR1 GTSNPN and CDR2 SVGIG come from the germline V gene (reference sequence). CDR3 coding DNA: TGTGCCTGGAGTGTACTGAACTATGGCTACACCTTC. It is translated as CAWSVLNYGYTF.

The chain employs TRBV5-1 and TRBJ1-6, with D perhaps TRBD1 (5 bases). Trimming took off 3 bases at V and 9 bases at J, with 16 bases between the two ends. Germline CDR1 SGHRS, CDR2 YFSETQ. The CDR3 runs 15 residues. The DNA of the CDR3 is TGCGCCAGCAGCTCAGGGACTTCCACGGCTTCACCCCTCCACTTT. Protein product: CASSSGTSTASPLHF.